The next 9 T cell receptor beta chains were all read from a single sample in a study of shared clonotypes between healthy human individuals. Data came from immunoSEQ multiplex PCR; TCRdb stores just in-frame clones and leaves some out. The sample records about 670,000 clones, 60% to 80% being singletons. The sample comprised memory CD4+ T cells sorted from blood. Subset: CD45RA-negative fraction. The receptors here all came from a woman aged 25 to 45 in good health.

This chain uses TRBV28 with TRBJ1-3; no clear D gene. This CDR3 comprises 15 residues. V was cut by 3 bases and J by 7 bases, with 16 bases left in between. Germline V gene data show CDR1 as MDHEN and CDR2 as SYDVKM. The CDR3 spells CASSLRPDGVNTIYF. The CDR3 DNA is TGTGCCAGCAGTTTGAGGCCCGACGGGGTGAACACCATATATTTT.

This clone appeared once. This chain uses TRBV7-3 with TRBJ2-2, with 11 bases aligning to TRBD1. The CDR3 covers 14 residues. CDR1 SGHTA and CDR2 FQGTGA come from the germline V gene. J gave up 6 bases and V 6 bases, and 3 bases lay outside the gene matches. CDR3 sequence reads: CASSTGQGAGELFF. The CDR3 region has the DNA TGTGCCAGCAGTACGGGACAGGGGGCCGGGGAGCTGTTTTTT. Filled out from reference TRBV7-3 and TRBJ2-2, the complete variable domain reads GAGVSQTPSNKVTEKGKYVELRCDPISGHTALYWYRQSLGQGPEFLIYFQGTGAADDSGLPNDRFFAVRPEGSVSTLKIQRTERGDSAVYLCASSTGQGAGELFFGEGSRLTVL.

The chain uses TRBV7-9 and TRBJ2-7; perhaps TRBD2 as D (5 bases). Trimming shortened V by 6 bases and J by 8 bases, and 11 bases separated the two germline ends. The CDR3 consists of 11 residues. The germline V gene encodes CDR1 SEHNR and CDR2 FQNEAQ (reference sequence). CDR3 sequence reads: CASRGERKQYF. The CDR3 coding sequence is TGTGCCAGCAGGGGAGAACGAAAGCAGTACTTC.

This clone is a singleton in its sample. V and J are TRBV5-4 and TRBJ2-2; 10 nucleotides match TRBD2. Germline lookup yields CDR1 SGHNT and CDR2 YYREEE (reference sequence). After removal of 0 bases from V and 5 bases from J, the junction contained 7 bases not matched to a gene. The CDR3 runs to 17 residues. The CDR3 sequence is CASSLDSSGRITGELFF. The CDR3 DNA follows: TGTGCCAGCAGCTTGGATTCTAGCGGGAGAATAACCGGGGAGCTGTTTTTT.

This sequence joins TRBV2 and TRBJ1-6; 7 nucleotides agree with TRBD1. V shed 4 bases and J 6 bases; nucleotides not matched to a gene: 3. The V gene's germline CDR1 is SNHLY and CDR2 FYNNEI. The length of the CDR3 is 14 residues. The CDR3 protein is CASSGQGSNSPLHF. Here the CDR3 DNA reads TGTGCCAGCAGTGGACAGGGAAGTAATTCACCCCTCCACTTT.

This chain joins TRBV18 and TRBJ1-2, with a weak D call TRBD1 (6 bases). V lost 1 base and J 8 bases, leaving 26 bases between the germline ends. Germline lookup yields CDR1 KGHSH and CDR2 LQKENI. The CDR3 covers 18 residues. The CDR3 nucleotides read TGTGCCAGCTCACCACAAACCGTCCAGGGGATGAGGACGTTGGGCTACACCTTC. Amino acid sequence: CASSPQTVQGMRTLGYTF.

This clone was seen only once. CDR3 in DNA: TGTGCCAGTATGGGCGGGAGGGCCCGTAATGAGCAGTTCTTC. Its translation: CASMGGRARNEQFF. The chain employs TRBV19 and TRBJ2-1; 9 bases match TRBD2. Germline CDR1 and CDR2: LNHDA and SQIVND (reference sequence). J was trimmed by 7 bases and V by 7 bases; bases with no gene match: 8. The CDR3 totals 14 residues.

The CDR3 loop reads CASSLVIQGSSYTF. The CDR3 bases are TGCGCCAGCAGCTTGGTAATCCAGGGTTCGAGCTACACCTTC. V gene TRBV5-1 combines with J gene TRBJ1-2, with D perhaps matching TRBD1 (5 bases). With 0 bases removed from V and 9 bases from J, the gap between germline ends came to 15 bases. CDR3 length equals 14 residues. Germline V CDR1 and CDR2: SGHRS, YFSETQ.

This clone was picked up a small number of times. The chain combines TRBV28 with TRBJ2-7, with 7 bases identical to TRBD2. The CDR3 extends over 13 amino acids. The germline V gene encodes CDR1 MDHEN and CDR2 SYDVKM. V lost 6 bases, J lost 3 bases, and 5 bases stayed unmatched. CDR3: CASRPGTNYEQYF. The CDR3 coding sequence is TGTGCCAGCAGGCCCGGGACTAACTACGAGCAGTACTTC.